This T cell receptor (beta chain) was observed in a study of T cell responses to AZD1222 COVID-19 vaccine. Study overall: Timing groups of about 4 and about 12 weeks for second doses were pooled.

CDR1 and CDR2 (germline): MNHNY, SVGAGI (reference sequence). The CDR3 spans 16 residues. Trimming cost V 7 bases and J 9 bases, with 22 bases left between them. Worth noting for this clone: What it binds is unknown.

The study's findings and limits: Donors, mostly white British, included more females; clonal diversity was possibly underestimated. Spike-specific TCRs gained breadth and depth after people received two AZD1222 doses. Among spike-specific TCRs, nearly half reportedly target unmutated variant regions.

Produced via immunoSEQ multiplex PCR; TCRdb's table is partial and in-frame only. The table has approximately 150,000 clones, around nine tenths seen once. The specimen comprised peripheral blood, sampled on day 0 of AZD1222 vaccination. The V call is TRBV6-6, the J call TRBJ1-6; D unresolved. The clonotype originates from an adult in good health. The CDR3 DNA sequence: TGTGCCAGCACCCAACGAATCGGGCTAAAGGGTTCACCCCTCCACTTT. Translating it yields CASTQRIGLKGSPLHF.